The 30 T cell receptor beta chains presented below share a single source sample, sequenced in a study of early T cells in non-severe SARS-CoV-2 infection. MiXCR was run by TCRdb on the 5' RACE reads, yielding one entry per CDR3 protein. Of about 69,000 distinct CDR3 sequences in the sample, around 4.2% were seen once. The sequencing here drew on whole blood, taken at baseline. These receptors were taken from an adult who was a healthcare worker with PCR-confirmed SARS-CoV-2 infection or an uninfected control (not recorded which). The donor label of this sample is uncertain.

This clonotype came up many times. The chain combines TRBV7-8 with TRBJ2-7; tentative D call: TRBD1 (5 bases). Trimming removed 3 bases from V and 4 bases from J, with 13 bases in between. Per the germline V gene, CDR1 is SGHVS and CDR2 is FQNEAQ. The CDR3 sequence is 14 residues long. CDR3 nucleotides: TGTGCCAGCAGCTTTAGGGAAGGGGTTTACGAGCAGTACTTC. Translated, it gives CASSFREGVYEQYF.

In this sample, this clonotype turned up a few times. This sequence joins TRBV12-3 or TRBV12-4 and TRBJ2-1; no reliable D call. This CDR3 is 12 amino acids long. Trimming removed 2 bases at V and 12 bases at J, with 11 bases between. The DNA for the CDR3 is TGTGCCAGCAGTTTAACCCCGGTCGGGCAGTTCTTC. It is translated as CASSLTPVGQFF.

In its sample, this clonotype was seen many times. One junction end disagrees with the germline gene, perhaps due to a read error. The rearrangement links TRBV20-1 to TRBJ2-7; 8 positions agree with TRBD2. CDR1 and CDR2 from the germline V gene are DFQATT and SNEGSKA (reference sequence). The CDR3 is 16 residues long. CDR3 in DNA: TGCAGTGCTCGAGAGCTCGGCGGGGGGCTCTCCTACGAGCAGTACTTC. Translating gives CSARELGGGLSYEQYF.

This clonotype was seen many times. The CDR3 coding sequence is TGTGCCAGCAGTTTGGGCAGTTACGGCCCTGGCTACACCTTC. Encoded protein: CASSLGSYGPGYTF. The rearrangement links TRBV27 to TRBJ1-2, with D unresolved. Trimming took off 3 bases at V and 7 bases at J, with 15 bases between the two ends. Germline CDR1 reads MNHEY; CDR2 reads SMNVEV (reference sequence). The length of the CDR3 is 14 residues.

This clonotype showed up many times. CDR3 region: CASSATGVNTGELFF. CDR3 bases: TGTGCCAGCAGTGCTACAGGGGTCAACACCGGGGAGCTGTTTTTT. The chain has TRBV12-3 or TRBV12-4 and TRBJ2-2, with 7 positions matching TRBD1. Germline trimming cut 5 bases from V and 2 bases from J; bases unmatched to any gene: 5. This CDR3 region has 15 residues.

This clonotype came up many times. The CDR3 here is CATFDGYTEAFF. In nucleotides, the CDR3 is TGTGCCACTTTCGACGGATACACTGAAGCTTTCTTT. J is TRBJ1-1 and V is TRBV19; no firm D call. Germline V CDR1 and CDR2: LNHDA, SQIVND (reference sequence). CDR3 length: 12 residues. Trimming removed 10 bases from V and 3 bases from J, with 12 bases in between. The whole variable domain, remainder taken from reference TRBV19 and TRBJ1-1, is DGGITQSPKYLFRKEGQNVTLSCEQNLNHDAMYWYRQDPGQGLRLIYYSQIVNDFQKGDIAEGYSVSREKKESFPLTVTSAQKNPTAFYLCATFDGYTEAFFGQGTRLTVV.

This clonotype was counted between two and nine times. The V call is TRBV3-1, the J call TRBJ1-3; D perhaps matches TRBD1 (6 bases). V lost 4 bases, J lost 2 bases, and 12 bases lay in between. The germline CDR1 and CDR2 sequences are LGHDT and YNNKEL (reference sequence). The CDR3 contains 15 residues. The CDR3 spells CASSLLTGTGNTIYF. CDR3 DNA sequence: TGTGCCAGCAGCCTACTAACAGGGACTGGAAACACCATATATTTT.

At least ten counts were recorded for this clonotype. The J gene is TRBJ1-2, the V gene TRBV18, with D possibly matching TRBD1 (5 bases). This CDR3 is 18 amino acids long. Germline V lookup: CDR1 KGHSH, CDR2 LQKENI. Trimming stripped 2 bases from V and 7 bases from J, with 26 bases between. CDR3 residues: CASSPILIDSGSGFGYTF. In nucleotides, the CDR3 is TGTGCCAGCTCACCAATCCTAATTGATTCAGGGTCCGGGTTTGGCTACACCTTC.

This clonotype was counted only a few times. The CDR3 sequence: CASSQVDLISYNEQFF. Written as DNA, the CDR3 is TGCGCCAGCAGCCAAGTCGACTTGATCTCCTACAATGAGCAGTTCTTC. The chain combines TRBV4-1 with TRBJ2-1; D is uncertain. V lost 1 base and J 0 bases, leaving 10 bases between the germline ends. This CDR3 is built from 16 residues. CDR1 and CDR2 from the germline V gene are MGHRA and YSYEKL.

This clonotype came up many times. CDR3 bases: TGCAGTGCTAGTTTAGCGGGGGAAGATACGCAGTATTTT. It codes for CSASLAGEDTQYF. The rearrangement joins TRBV20-1 to TRBJ2-3; 9 bases map to TRBD2. The V gene's germline CDR1 is DFQATT and CDR2 SNEGSKA (reference sequence). The J segment lost 5 bases and the V segment lost 3 bases, leaving 3 bases of the junction unmatched. The CDR3 contains 13 residues.

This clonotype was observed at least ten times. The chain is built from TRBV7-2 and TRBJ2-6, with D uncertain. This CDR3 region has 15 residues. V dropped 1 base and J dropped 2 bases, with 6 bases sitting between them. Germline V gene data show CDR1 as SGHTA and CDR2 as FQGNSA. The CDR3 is CASSLGPAGANVLTF. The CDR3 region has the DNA TGTGCCAGCAGCTTAGGACCGGCTGGGGCCAACGTCCTGACTTTC.

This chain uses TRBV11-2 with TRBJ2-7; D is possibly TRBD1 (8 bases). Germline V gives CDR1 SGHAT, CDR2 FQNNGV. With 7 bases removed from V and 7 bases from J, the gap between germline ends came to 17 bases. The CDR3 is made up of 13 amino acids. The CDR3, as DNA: TGTGCCAGCAACCGCAGGGGGCGGGGGGAGCAGTACTTC. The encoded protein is CASNRRGRGEQYF.

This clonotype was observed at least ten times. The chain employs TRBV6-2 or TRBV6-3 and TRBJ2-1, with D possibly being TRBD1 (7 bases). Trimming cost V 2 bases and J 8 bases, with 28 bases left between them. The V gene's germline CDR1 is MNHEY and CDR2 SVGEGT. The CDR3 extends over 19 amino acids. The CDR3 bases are TGTGCCAGCAGTTACCCAGCGGGTCGGAGACAGGGCCTTACCCATGAGCAGTTCTTC. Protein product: CASSYPAGRRQGLTHEQFF.

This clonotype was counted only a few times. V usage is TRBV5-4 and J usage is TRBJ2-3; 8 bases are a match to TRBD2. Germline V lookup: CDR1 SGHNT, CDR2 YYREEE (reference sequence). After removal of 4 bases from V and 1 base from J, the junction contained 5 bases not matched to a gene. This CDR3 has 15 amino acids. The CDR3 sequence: CASSVPLAGTDTQYF. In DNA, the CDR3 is TGTGCCAGCAGCGTCCCACTAGCGGGCACAGATACGCAGTATTTT.

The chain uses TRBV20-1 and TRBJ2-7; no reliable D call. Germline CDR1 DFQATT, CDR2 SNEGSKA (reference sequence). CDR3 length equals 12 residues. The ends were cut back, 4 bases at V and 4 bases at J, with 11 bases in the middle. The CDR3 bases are TGCAGTGCTACCCCGGCCACTTACGAGCAGTACTTC. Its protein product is CSATPATYEQYF.

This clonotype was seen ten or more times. CDR3 in DNA: TGTGCCAGCAGCTTTAATGGAAATCCCGGTACTGGAAACACCATATATTTT. As protein: CASSFNGNPGTGNTIYF. This chain links TRBV5-5 with TRBJ1-3; D not resolved. The length of the CDR3 is 17 residues. Germline V gene lookup returns CDR1 SGHKS and CDR2 YYEKEE (reference sequence). V shed 2 bases and J shed 2 bases, with 17 bases lying between them.

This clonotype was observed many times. For the CDR3, the DNA is TGTGCCAGCAGCCCTAGACAGGTTTTGTTTTCTGGGGAGTACTTC. This gives the protein CASSPRQVLFSGEYF. The V call is TRBV14, the J call TRBJ2-7; tentative D call: TRBD1 (6 bases). Germline assignment: CDR1 SGHDN and CDR2 FVKESK. The V and J ends lost 4 bases and 11 bases respectively, with 24 bases between them. This CDR3 has 15 amino acids.

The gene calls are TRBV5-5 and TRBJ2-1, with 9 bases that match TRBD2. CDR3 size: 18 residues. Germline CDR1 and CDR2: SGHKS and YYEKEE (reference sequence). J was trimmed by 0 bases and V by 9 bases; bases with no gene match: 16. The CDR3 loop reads CATRRWDSGGLSYNEQFF. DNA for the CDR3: TGTGCCACCCGACGTTGGGATAGCGGGGGCCTCTCCTACAATGAGCAGTTCTTC.

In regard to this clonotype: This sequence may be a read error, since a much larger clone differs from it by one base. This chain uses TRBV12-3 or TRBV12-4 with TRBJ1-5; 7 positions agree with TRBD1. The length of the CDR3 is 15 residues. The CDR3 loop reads CASSRDRQGDQPLHF. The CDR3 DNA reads TGTGCCAGCAGTCGAGACAGGCAGGGGGATCAGCCCCTGCATTTT.

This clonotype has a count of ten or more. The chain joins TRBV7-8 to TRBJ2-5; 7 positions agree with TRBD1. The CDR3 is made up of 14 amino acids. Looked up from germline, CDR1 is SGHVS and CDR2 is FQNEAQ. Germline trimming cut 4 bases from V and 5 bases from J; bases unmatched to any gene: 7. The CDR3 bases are TGTGCCAGCAGCTCTGGGACAGCCGGGGAGACCCAGTACTTC. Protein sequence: CASSSGTAGETQYF.

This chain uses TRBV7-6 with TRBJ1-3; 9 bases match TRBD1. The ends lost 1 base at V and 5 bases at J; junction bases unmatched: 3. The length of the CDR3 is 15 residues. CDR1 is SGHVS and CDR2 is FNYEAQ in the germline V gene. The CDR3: CASSLGTGVRNTIYF. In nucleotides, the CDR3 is TGTGCCAGCAGCTTAGGGACAGGGGTCAGAAACACCATATATTTT.

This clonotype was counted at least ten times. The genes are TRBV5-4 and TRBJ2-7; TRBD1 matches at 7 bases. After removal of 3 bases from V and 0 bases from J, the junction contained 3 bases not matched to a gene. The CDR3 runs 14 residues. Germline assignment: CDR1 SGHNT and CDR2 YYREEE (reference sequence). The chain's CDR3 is CASSSQGSSYEQYF. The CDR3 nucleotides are TGTGCCAGCAGCTCACAGGGGAGCTCCTACGAGCAGTACTTC.

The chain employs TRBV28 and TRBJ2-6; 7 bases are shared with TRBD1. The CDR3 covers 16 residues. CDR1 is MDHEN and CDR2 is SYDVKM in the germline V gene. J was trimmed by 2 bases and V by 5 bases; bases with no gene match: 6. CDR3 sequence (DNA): TGTGCCAGCAGTCTGTCCGGGACAGCTGGGGCCAACGTCCTGACTTTC. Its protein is CASSLSGTAGANVLTF. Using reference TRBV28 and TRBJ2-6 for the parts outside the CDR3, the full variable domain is DVKVTQSSRYLVKRTGEKVFLECVQDMDHENMFWYRQDPGLGLRLIYFSYDVKMKEKGDIPEGYSVSREKKERFSLILESASTNQTSMYLCASSLSGTAGANVLTFGAGSRLTVL.

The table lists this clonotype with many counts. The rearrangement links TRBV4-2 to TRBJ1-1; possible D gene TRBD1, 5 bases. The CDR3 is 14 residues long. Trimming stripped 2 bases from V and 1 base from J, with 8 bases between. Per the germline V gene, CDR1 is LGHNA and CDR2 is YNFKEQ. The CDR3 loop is CASSQHDRNTEAFF. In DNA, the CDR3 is TGTGCCAGCAGCCAACATGACAGGAACACTGAAGCTTTCTTT.

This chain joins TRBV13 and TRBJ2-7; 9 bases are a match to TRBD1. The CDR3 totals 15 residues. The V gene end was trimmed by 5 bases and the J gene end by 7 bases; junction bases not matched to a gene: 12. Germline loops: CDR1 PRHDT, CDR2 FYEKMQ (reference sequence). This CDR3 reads CASSQAGTGLGEQYF. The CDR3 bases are TGTGCCAGCAGCCAAGCCGGGACAGGGCTAGGGGAGCAGTACTTC.

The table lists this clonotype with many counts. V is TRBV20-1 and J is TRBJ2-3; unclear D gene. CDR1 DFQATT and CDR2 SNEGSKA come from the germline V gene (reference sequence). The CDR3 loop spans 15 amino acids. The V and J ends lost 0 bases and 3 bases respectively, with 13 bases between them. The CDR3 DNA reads TGCAGTGCTAGAGATGGCAGCTTAGGGACAGATACGCAGTATTTT. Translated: CSARDGSLGTDTQYF.

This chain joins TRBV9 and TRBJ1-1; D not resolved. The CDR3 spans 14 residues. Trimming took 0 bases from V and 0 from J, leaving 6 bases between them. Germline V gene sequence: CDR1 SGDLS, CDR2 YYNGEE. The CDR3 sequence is CASSVGTVNTEAFF. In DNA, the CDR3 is TGTGCCAGCAGCGTAGGAACGGTGAACACTGAAGCTTTCTTT.

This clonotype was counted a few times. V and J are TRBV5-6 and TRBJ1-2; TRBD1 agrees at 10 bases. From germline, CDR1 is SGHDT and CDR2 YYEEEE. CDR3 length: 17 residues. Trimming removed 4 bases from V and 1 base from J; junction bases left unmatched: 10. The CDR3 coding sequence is TGTGCCAGCAGCCCGGACAGGGGGTTCAATCTTAACTATGGCTACACCTTC. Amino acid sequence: CASSPDRGFNLNYGYTF. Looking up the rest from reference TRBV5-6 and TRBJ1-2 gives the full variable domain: DAGVTQSPTHLIKTRGQQVTLRCSPKSGHDTVSWYQQALGQGPQFIFQYYEEEERQRGNFPDRFSGHQFPNYSSELNVNALLLGDSALYLCASSPDRGFNLNYGYTFGSGTRLTVV.

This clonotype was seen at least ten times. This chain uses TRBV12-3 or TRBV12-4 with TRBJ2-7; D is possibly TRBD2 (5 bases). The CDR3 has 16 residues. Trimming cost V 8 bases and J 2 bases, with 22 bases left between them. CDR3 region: CASGPGFAGSTYEQYF. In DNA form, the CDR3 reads TGTGCCAGCGGCCCGGGTTTTGCGGGTTCCACCTACGAGCAGTACTTC.

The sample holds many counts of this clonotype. This chain's CDR3 is CATLGETQYF. In DNA, the CDR3 is TGTGCCACCCTGGGGGAGACCCAGTACTTC. The chain uses TRBV10-3 and TRBJ2-5; D not resolved. CDR1 and CDR2 (germline): ENHRY, SYGVKD. The CDR3 sequence is 10 residues long. V shed 10 bases and J shed 5 bases, with 8 bases lying between them.